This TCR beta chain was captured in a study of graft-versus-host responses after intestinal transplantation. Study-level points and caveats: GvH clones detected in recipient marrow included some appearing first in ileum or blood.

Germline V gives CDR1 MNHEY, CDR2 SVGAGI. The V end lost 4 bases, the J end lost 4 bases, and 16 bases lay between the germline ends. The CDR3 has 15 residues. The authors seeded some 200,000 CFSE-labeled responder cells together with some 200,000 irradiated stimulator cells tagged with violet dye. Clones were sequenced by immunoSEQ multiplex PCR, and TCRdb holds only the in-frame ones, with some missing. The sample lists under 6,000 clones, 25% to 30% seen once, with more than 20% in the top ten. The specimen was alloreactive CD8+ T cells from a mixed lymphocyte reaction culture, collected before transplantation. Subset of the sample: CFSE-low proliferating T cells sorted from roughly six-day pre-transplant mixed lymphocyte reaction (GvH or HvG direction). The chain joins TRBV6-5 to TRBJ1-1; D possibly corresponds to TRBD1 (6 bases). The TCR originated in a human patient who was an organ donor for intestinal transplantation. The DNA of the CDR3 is TGTGCCAGCAGTTGGGGGGGCCCAAGGGTCACTGAAGCTTTCTTT. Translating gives CASSWGGPRVTEAFF.